This T cell receptor (beta chain) was found in a study of blood T cell repertoires in COVID-19 (dated by TCRdb to between 2020 and 2021). Regarding the research as a whole: Collaborator samples came from the United States, Italy and Spain and covered acute and convalescent phases of COVID-19. Nearly every sample came with metadata listing a de-identified subject ID, COVID-19 status, age in years and sex. The prospective study material was composed of cDNA or gDNA derived from T cells, B-cell-depleted T cells, or PBMCs. Where HLA class I and class II types were available, the types were taken from metadata supplied by the sample provider, not from assay-based typing. Subjects who had been exposed to COVID-19, were actively infected with it, or had recovered from it provided the deeply sampled blood TCRbeta repertoires that made up the dataset. The repertoires were released in a freely available public database meant as a resource for research on the immune response to SARS-CoV-2. The samples were drawn from two sources: the first 160 participants of the ongoing ImmuneRACE study, and 1,254 subjects contributed by 6 global collaborators. Results the study describes overall, beyond this receptor: How much clinical and demographic metadata was included differed by source and by participant, and the metadata was provided uncurated.

A remark on this clone: Which antigen it targets is not known. The record has no base qualities; no much larger clone is one base away.

According to the germline V gene, CDR1 reads MNHEY and CDR2 reads SVGAGI. Its CDR3 holds 15 amino acids, cysteine through phenylalanine. Solely the CDR3 DNA is kept, with 45 bases framed from the first base. V sheds 0 bases and J sheds 0 bases, leaving 6 bases between their ends. The immunoSEQ Assay, a bias-controlled multiplex PCR, was used to amplify TCRbeta CDR3 regions from genomic DNA. The original methods were these. The number of nucleated cells in each sample was estimated from the amplification of reference gene primers within the assay. Sequence reads were collapsed and filtered to measure the absolute abundance of every unique TCRbeta CDR3 rearrangement. For each sample, productive Simpson clonality was calculated by taking the square root of Simpson's diversity index across productive rearrangements. TCRdb took this table from immuneACCESS and kept in-frame rearrangements with V and J called. Such tables lack part of the clones; where checked against another copy, unresolved V genes explain under half of the gap, and the rest is unexplained. The DNA was the basis for D and trimming; V, J and clone size are from that table. Within this sample are about 150,000 clones, with roughly 90% of them counted one time only. The top ten clones comprise around 7% of the sample.

Participants in the prospective study were aged roughly 18 to 90 years, lived in about two dozen United States geographic areas, and enrolled through a virtual design. Cohort assignment in the prospective study relied on participant-reported clinical history from a screening survey and a study questionnaire. Recovered participants in ImmuneRACE Cohort 3 were defined by two consecutive negative NP/OP PCR tests, clearance by a healthcare professional, or resolution of symptoms. Mobile phlebotomists in the prospective study collected whole blood, serum and a nasopharyngeal or oropharyngeal swab from every participant. Over an approximately two-month period, participants in the prospective study had the option of providing additional blood draws and questionnaires. Before DNA extraction, prospective study blood samples were shipped either frozen or at room temperature.

This TCR came from a woman aged 45-65 years who had recovered from COVID-19. The rearranged chain carries TRBV6-5 and TRBJ2-4; the D gene identity is not certain. What was sequenced was PBMCs or T cells enriched from blood (not recorded which). CDR3 region: CASSYSLLAKNIQYF. The nucleotides are TGTGCCAGCAGTTACTCTTTACTAGCCAAAAACATTCAGTACTTC.